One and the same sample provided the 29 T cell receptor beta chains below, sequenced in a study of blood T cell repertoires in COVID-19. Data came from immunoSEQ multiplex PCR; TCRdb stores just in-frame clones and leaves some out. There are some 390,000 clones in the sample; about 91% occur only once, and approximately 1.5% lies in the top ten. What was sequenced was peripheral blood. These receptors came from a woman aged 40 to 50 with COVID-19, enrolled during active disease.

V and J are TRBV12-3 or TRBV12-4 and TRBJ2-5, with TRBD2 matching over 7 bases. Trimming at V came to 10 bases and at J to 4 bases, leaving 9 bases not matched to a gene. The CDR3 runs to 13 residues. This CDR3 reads CATAGGGGETQYF. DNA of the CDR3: TGTGCCACCGCGGGCGGGGGAGGAGAGACCCAGTACTTC.

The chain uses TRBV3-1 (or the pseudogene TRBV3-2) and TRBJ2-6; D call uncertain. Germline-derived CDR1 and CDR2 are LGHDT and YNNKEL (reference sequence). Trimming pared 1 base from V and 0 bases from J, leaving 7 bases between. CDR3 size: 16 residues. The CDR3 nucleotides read TGTGCCAGCAGCCAAGTACGGAGCTCTGGGGCCAACGTCCTGACTTTC. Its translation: CASSQVRSSGANVLTF.

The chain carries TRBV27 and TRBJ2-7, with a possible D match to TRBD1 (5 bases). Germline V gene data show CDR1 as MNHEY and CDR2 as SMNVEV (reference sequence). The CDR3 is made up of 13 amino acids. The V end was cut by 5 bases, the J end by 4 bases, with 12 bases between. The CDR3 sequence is CASSPKTGYEQYF. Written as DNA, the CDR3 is TGTGCCAGCAGTCCCAAAACAGGTTACGAGCAGTACTTC.

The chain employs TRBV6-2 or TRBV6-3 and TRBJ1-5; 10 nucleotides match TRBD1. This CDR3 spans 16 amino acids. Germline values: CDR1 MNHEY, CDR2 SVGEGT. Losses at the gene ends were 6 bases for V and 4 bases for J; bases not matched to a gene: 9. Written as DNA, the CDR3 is TGTGCCAGCAGCCGGAGGGACAGGGGAATTAATCAGCCCCAGCATTTT. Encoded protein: CASSRRDRGINQPQHF.

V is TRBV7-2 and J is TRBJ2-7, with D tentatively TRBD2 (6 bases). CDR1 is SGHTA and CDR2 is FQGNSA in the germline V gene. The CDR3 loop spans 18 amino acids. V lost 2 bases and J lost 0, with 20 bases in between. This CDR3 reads CASSLKISAGLLSYEQYF. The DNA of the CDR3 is TGTGCCAGCAGCTTAAAGATATCGGCGGGACTCCTCTCCTACGAGCAGTACTTC.

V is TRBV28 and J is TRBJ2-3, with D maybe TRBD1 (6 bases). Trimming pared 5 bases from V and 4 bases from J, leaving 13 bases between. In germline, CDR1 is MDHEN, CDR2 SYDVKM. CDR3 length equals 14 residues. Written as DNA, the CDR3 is TGTGCCAGCAGTCTCCCAGGGGCCGCAGATACGCAGTATTTT. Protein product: CASSLPGAADTQYF.

CDR3 nucleotide sequence: TGTGCCAGCAGCTTAGGGACAGAAAATTCACCCCTCCACTTT. Translating gives CASSLGTENSPLHF. The chain recombines TRBV7-2 with TRBJ1-6, with a tentative D call TRBD1 (6 bases). With 1 base removed from V and 7 bases from J, the gap between germline ends came to 8 bases. The germline V gene encodes CDR1 SGHTA and CDR2 FQGNSA. This CDR3 contains 14 residues.

CDR3 in amino acids: CASSLRTGGTISHFSPLHF. As DNA, the CDR3 is TGTGCCAGCAGCTTAAGGACAGGGGGAACGATTTCCCATTTTTCACCCCTCCACTTT. The V and J genes are TRBV13 and TRBJ1-6; 10 positions match TRBD1. V shed 2 bases and J 9 bases; nucleotides not matched to a gene: 16. Germline V gives CDR1 PRHDT, CDR2 FYEKMQ (reference sequence). The CDR3 has 19 amino acids.

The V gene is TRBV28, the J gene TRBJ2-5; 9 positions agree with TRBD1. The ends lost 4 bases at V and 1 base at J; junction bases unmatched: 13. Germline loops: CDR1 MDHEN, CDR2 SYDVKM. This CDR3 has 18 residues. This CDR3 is CASSYPGQGRMGQETQYF. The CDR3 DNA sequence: TGTGCCAGCAGTTACCCCGGACAGGGGAGGATGGGCCAAGAGACCCAGTACTTC.

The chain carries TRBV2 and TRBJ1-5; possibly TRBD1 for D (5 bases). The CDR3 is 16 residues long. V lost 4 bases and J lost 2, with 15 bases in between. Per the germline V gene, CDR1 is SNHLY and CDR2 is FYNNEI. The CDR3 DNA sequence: TGTGCCAGCAGTGTCTGGGGCAGGGAAGGCAATCAGCCCCAGCATTTT. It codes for CASSVWGREGNQPQHF. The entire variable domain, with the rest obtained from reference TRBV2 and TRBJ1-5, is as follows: EPEVTQTPSHQVTQMGQEVILRCVPISNHLYFYWYRQILGQKVEFLVSFYNNEISEKSEIFDDQFSVERPDGSNFTLKIRSTKLEDSAMYFCASSVWGREGNQPQHFGDGTRLSIL.

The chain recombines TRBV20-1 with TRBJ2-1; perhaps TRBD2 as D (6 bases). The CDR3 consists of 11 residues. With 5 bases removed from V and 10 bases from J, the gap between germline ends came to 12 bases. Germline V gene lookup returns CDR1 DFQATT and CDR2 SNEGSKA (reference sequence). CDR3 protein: CSAARGREQFF. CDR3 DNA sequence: TGCAGTGCTGCCCGGGGGAGAGAGCAGTTCTTC.

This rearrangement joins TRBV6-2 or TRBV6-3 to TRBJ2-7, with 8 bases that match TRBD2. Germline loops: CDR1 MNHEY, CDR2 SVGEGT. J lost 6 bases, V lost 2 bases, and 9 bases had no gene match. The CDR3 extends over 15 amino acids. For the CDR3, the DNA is TGTGCCAGCAGTTACGTTCCCCTCCGGGAGGGCGAGCAGTACTTC. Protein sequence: CASSYVPLREGEQYF.

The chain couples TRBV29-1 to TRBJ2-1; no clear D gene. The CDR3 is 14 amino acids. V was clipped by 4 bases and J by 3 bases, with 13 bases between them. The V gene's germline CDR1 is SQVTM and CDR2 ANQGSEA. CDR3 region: CSVVRAEVYNEQFF. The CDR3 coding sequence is TGCAGCGTTGTAAGAGCAGAGGTCTACAATGAGCAGTTCTTC.

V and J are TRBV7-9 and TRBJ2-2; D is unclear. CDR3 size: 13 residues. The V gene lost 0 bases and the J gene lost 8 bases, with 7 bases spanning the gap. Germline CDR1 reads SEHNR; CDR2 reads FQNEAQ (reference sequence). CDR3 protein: CASSLASLGELFF. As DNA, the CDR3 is TGTGCCAGCAGCTTAGCGAGTCTGGGGGAGCTGTTTTTT.

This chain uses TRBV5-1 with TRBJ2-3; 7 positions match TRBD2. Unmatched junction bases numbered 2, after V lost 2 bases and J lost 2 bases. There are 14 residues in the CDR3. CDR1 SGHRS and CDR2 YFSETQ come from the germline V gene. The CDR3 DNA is TGCGCCAGCAGCTTCCTAGCGGTCACAGATACGCAGTATTTT. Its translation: CASSFLAVTDTQYF.

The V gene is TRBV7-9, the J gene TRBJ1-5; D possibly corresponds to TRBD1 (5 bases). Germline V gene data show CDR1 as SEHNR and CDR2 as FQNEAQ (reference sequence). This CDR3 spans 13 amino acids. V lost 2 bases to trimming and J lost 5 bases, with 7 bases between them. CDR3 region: CASSLRGDQPQHF. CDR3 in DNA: TGTGCCAGCAGCTTACGGGGGGATCAGCCCCAGCATTTT.

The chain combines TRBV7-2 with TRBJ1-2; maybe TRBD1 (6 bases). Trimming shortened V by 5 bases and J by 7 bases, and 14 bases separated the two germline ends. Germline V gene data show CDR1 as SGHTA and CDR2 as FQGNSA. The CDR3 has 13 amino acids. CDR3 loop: CASSIGGARGYTF. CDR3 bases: TGTGCCAGCAGCATCGGGGGGGCGCGTGGCTACACCTTC.

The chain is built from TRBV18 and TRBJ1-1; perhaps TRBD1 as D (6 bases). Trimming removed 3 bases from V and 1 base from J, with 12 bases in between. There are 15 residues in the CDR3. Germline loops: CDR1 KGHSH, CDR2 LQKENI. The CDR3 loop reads CASSPYRVRNTEAFF. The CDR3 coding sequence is TGTGCCAGCTCACCTTACAGGGTGCGGAACACTGAAGCTTTCTTT.

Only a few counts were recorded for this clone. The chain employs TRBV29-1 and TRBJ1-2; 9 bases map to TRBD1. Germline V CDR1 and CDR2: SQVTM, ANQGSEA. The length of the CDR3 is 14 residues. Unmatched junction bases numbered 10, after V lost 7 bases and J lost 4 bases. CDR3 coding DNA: TGCAGCGCCTGGACAGGGGAGTTGGGCTATGGCTACACCTTC. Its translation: CSAWTGELGYGYTF. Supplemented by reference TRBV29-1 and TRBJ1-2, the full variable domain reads SAVISQKPSRDICQRGTSLTIQCQVDSQVTMMFWYRQQPGQSLTLIATANQGSEATYESGFVIDKFPISRPNLTFSTLTVSNMSPEDSSIYLCSAWTGELGYGYTFGSGTRLTVV.

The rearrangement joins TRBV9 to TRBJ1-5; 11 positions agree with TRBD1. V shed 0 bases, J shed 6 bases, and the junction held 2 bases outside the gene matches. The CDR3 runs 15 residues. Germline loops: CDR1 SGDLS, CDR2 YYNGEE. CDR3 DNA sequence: TGTGCCAGCAGCGTAGCCGGGACAGGGGGTCAGCCCCAGCATTTT. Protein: CASSVAGTGGQPQHF.

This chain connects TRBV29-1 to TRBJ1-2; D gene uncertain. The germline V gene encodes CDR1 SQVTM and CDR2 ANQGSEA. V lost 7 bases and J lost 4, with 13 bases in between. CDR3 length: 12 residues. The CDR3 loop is CSGMREGYGYTF. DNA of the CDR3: TGCAGCGGGATGAGAGAGGGCTATGGCTACACCTTC. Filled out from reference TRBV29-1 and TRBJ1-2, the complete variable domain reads SAVISQKPSRDICQRGTSLTIQCQVDSQVTMMFWYRQQPGQSLTLIATANQGSEATYESGFVIDKFPISRPNLTFSTLTVSNMSPEDSSIYLCSGMREGYGYTFGSGTRLTVV.

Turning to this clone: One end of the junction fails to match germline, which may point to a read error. CDR3 in amino acids: CASRGEGQGVNSPAF. CDR3 nucleotides: TGTGCCAGCAGGGGGGAGGGACAGGGGGTGAATTCTCCGGCTTTC. The J gene is TRBJ2-7, the V gene TRBV5-4; 11 nucleotides match TRBD1. In germline, CDR1 is SGHNT, CDR2 YYREEE (reference sequence). This CDR3 comprises 15 residues.

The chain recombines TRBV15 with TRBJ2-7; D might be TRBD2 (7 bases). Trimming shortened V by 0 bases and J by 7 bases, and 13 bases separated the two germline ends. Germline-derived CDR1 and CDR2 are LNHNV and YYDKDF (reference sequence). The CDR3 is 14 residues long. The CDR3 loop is CATSRDIGGGEQYF. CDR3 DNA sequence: TGTGCCACCAGCAGAGATATAGGGGGAGGGGAGCAGTACTTC.

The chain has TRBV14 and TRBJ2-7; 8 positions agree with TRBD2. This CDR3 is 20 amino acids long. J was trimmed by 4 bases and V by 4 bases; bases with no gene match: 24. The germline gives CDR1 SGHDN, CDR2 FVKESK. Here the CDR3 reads CASSPIRGSGEYKASYEQYF. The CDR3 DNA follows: TGTGCCAGCAGCCCAATCAGGGGTAGCGGGGAATACAAGGCGAGTTACGAGCAGTACTTC.

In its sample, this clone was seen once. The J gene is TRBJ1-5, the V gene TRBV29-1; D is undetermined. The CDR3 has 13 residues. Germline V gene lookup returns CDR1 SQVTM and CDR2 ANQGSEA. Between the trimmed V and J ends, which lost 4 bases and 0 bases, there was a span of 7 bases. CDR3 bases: TGCAGCGTTGGCGACTATAGCAATCAGCCCCAGCATTTT. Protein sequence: CSVGDYSNQPQHF.

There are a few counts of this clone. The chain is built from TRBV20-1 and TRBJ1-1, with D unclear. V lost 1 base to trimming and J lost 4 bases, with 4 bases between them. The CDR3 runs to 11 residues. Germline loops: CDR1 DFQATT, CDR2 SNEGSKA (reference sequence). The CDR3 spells CSARGSTEAFF. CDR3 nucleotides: TGCAGTGCTAGAGGGAGCACTGAAGCTTTCTTT.

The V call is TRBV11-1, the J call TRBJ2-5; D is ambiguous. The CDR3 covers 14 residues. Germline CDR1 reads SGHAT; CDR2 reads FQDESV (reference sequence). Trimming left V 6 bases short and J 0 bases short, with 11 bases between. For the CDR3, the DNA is TGTGCCAGCAGTGCCGGGTCGTACCAAGAGACCCAGTACTTC. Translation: CASSAGSYQETQYF.

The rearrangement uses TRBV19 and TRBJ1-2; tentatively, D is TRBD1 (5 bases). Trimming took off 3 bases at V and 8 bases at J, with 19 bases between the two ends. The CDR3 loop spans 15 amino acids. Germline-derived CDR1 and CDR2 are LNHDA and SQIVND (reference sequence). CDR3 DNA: TGTGCCAGTAGTATTTTTGGGACTGATCGGGAAGGCTACACCTTC. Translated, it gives CASSIFGTDREGYTF.

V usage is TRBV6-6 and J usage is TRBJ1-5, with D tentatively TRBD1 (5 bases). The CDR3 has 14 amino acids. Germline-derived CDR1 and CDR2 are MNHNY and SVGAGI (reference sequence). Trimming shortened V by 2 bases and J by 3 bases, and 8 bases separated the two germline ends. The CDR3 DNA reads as TGTGCCAGCAGTTACGGGGCAGACAATCAGCCCCAGCATTTT. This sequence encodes CASSYGADNQPQHF.